The entry below gives a single T cell receptor beta chain sequence along with its context. Its antigen is not known. The CDR3 ends on some other residue instead of the conserved phenylalanine or tryptophan, so this is likely a read error. The DNA is left out, because the CDR3 cannot be placed on it with certainty; the CDR3 is given as TCRdb lists it. The CDR3 extends over 15 residues, inclusive of both ends. Germline V gene data show CDR1 as LGHDT and CDR2 as YNNKEL (reference sequence). This entry is derived from a study of T cell responses to AZD1222 COVID-19 vaccine. Overall study results and limits: The peak T cell response came first, and repertoires were sampled only after it. The breadth and depth of Spike-specific TCRs increased once two AZD1222 doses had been given. Baseline seropositivity occurred in only six AZD1222 recipients.

Only in-frame clones appear in the TCRdb table, and some are missing; sequencing was by immunoSEQ multiplex PCR. The sample has roughly 120,000 clones, approximately 89% seen once. The sequenced sample was peripheral blood, obtained on day 0 of AZD1222 vaccination. J is TRBJ1-4 and V is TRBV3-1 (or the pseudogene TRBV3-2). The origin of this receptor is an adult in good health. CDR3 loop: CASSKHLPYQDPLRD.